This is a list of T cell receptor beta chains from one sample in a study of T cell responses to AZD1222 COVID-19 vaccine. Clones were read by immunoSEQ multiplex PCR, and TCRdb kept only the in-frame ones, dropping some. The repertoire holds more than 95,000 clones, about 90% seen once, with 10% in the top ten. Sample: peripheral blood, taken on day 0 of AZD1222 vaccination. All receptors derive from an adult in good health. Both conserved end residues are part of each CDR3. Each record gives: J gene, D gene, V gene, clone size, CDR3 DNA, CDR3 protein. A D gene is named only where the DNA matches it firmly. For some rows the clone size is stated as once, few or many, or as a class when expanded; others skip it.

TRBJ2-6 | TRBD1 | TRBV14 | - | TGTGCCAGCAGCCAAATTACAGGGGGCTTGACCAACGTCCTGACTTTC | CASSQITGGLTNVLTF
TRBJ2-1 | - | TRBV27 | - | TGTGCCAGCAGTTCTCTGGGGTGTTTCGCATACAATGAGCAGTTCTTC | CASSSLGCFAYNEQFF
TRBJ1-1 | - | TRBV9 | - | TGTGCCAGCACTGGTAGCGGGGGGCCGGACACTGAAGCTTTCTTT | CASTGSGGPDTEAFF
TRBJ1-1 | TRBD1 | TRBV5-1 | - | TGCGCCAGCAGTCACAGGGGGCAGAGTACTGAAGCTTTCTTT | CASSHRGQSTEAFF
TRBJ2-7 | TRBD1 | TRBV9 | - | TGTGCCAGCAGCGTAGGGGGACAGGGATTCGACGAGCAGTACTTC | CASSVGGQGFDEQYF
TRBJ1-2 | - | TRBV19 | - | TGTGCCAGTAGTATTCCCGGACCCTATGGCTACACCTTC | CASSIPGPYGYTF
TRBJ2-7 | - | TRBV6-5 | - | TGTGCCAGCAGTTACGCCCAGAGGAGTATGGGCGACGAGCAGTACTTC | CASSYAQRSMGDEQYF
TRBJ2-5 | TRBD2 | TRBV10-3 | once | TGTGCCATCAGCCCCGGGGGGGGGCAAGAGACCCAGTACTTC | CAISPGGGQETQYF
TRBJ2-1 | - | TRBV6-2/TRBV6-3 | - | TGTGCCAGCAGTTACAGGGGTGAGCAGTTCTTC | CASSYRGEQFF
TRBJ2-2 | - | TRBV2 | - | TGTGCCAGCAGTGAAGTGACAGCGGACACCGGGGAGCTGTTTTTT | CASSEVTADTGELFF
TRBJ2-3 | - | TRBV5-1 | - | TGCGCCAGCAGCTCGGGGGACACGGCTGGCACAGATACGCAGTATTTT | CASSSGDTAGTDTQYF